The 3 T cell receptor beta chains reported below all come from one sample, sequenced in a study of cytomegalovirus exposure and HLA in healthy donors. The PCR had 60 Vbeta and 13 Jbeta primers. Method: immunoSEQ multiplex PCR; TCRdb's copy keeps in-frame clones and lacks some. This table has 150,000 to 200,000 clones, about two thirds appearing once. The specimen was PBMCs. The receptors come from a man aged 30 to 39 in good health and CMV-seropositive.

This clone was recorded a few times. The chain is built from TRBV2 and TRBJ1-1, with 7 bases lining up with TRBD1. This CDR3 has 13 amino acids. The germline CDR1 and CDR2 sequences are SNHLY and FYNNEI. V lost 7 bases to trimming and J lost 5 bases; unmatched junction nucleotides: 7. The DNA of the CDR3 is TGTGCCAGCAATCGACAGGGAAGTACTGAAGCTTTCTTT. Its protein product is CASNRQGSTEAFF.

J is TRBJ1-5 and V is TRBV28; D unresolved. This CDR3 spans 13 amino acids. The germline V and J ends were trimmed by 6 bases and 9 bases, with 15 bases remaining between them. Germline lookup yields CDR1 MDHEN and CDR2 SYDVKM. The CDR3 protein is CASSPGSAGPQHF. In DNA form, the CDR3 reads TGTGCCAGCAGCCCCGGGAGCGCCGGGCCCCAGCATTTT.

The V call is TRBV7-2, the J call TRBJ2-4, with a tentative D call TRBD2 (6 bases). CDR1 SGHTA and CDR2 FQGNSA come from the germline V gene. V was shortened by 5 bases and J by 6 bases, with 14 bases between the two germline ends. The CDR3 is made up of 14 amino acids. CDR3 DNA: TGTGCCAGCAGCCCAAATAGGGGAGGAAACATTCAGTACTTC. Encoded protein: CASSPNRGGNIQYF.